The T cell receptor (beta chain) described here comes from a study of cytotoxic CD8 clonotypes in ibrutinib-treated CLL. The authors obtained approximately 2.2 micrograms of genomic DNA from cryopreserved PBMCs for TCR beta libraries. Notes on this clone: Its cognate antigen is unknown.

Germline CDR1 is SGHAT and CDR2 is FQNNGV. With 5 bases clipped from V and 7 bases from J, the junction kept 8 bases outside the gene matches. The CDR3 has 15 residues. General study points: The public clonotypes identified were infrequent and showed contraction or stability on treatment. Clonality, elevated at ibrutinib response, dropped back toward baseline at progression.

Profiled with immunoSEQ multiplex PCR; TCRdb holds only in-frame clones, not every one. The sample records some 200,000 clones, over 60% being singletons. The sample in question was PBMCs, obtained after 24 months of ibrutinib treatment. The gene calls are TRBV11-2 and TRBJ1-4, with 9 bases aligning to TRBD1. The clonotype was recovered from a human donor with chronic lymphocytic leukemia. The CDR3: CASSRNRGRGEKLFF. The CDR3, as DNA: TGTGCCAGCAGCAGAAACAGGGGGCGCGGTGAAAAACTGTTTTTT.